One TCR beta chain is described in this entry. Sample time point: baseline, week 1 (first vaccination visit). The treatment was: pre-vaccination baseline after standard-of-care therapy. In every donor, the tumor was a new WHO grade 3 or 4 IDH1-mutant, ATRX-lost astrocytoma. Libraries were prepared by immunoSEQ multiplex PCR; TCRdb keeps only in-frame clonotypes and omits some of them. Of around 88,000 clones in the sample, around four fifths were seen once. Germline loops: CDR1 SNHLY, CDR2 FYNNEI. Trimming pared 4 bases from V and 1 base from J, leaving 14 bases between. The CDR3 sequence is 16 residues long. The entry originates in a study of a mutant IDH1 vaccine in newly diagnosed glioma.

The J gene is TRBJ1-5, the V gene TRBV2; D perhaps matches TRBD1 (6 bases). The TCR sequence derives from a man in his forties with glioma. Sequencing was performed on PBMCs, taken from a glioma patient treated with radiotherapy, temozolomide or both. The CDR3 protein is CASSAGVVGSNQPQHF. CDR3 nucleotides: TGTGCCAGCAGTGCAGGGGTGGTCGGAAGCAATCAGCCCCAGCATTTT.